The clone carrying this T cell receptor beta chain came up once. Assay: immunoSEQ multiplex PCR; the TCRdb copy retains only in-frame clones and omits some. The table includes more than 300,000 clones, about 89% detected once. The sample originates from a study of Ad26.COV2.S vaccination and SARS-CoV-2 variants. The CDR3 length is 14 residues. Germline CDR1 and CDR2: MNHEY and SVGAGI. V was trimmed by 6 bases and J by 1 base, leaving 11 bases between them. The treatment is: about 20 received Ad26.COV2.S at low or high dose, single or two shots; 5 received placebo; per-sample allocation not given. Samples came from day 63 after the first vaccine or placebo injection.

The V gene is TRBV6-5, the J gene TRBJ2-3; a weak D match, TRBD1 (6 bases). This receptor was obtained from a person between 18 and 65 years old who received the Ad26.COV2.S COVID-19 vaccine or a placebo. Sequences were derived from peripheral blood, sampled in a trial of Ad26.COV2.S vaccine versus placebo. The CDR3 here is CASSPSGGTDTQYF. The DNA of the CDR3 is TGTGCCAGCAGCCCCTCAGGGGGCACAGATACGCAGTATTTT.